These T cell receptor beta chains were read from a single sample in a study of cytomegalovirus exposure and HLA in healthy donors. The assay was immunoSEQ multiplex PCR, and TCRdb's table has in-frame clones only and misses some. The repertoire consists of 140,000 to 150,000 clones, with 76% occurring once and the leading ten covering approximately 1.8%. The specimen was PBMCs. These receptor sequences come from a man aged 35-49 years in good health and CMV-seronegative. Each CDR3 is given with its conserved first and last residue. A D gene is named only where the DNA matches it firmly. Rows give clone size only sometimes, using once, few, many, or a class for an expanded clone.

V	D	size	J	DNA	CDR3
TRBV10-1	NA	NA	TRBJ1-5	TGCGCCAGCACCGCACCTGCCTTCCGGCTAGAACGCAATCAGCCCCAGCATTTT	CASTAPAFRLERNQPQHF
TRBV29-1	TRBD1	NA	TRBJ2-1	TGCAGCGTTACGGACAGGGCATCCAATGAGCAGTTCTTC	CSVTDRASNEQFF
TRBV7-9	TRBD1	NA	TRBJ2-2	TGTGCCAGCAGCTTATCACAGGGGGTGACCGGGGAGCTGTTTTTT	CASSLSQGVTGELFF
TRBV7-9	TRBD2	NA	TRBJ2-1	TGTGCCAGCGGCTTAGCGGGAGGCCCTAACAATGAGCAGTTCTTC	CASGLAGGPNNEQFF
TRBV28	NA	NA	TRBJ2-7	TGTGCCAGCAGTTTGCGGGCCTACGAGCAGTACTTC	CASSLRAYEQYF
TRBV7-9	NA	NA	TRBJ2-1	TGTGCCAGCAGCTTGCAGTGGGAGAGCTCCTACAATGAGCAGTTCTTC	CASSLQWESSYNEQFF
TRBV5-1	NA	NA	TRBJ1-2	TGCGCCAGCAGCTTGGCTTGGACAGACTATGGCTACACCTTC	CASSLAWTDYGYTF
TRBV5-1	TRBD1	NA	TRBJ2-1	TGCGCCAGCAGCCACGGACAGGGTGTGAATGAGCAGTTCTTC	CASSHGQGVNEQFF
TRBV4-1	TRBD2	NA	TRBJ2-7	TGCGCCAGCAGCCGTGGACTAGCGGGGGGGCTGACGTACGAGCAGTACTTC	CASSRGLAGGLTYEQYF
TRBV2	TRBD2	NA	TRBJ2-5	TGTGCCAGCAGTGTCGGGGGGGCCGGGGAGACCCAGTACTTC	CASSVGGAGETQYF
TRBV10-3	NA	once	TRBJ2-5	TGTGCCATCAGTGGACCGGGACTCCAAGAGACCCAGTACTTC	CAISGPGLQETQYF
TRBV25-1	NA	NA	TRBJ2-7	TGTGCCAGCAGTCGCCTCGCGGGACAGCCCTACGAGCAGTACTTC	CASSRLAGQPYEQYF
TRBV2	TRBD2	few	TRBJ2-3	TGTGCCAATAGTAGCGGGGGAAACACAGATACGCAGTATTTT	CANSSGGNTDTQYF
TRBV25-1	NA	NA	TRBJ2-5	TGTGCCAGCAGGGGGGGGCAGGGGCTAGAGACCCAGTACTTC	CASRGGQGLETQYF
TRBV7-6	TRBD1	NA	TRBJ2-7	TGTGCCAGCAGCTTAGCGCAGGAGAGGACAGGCTACGAGCAGTACTTC	CASSLAQERTGYEQYF
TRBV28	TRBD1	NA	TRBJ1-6	TGTGCCGCCCGACAGGGCAACCCCTATAATTCACCCCTCCACTTT	CAARQGNPYNSPLHF
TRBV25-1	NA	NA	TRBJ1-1	TGTGCCAGCAGTGAACGGGGGAGGACTGAAGCTTTCTTT	CASSERGRTEAFF
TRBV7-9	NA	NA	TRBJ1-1	TGTGCCAGCACCGCGCTCCAGAACACTGAAGCTTTCTTT	CASTALQNTEAFF
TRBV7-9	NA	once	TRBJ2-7	TGTTCCAGCAGCTGGGCCGGCTACGAGCAGTACTTC	CSSSWAGYEQYF
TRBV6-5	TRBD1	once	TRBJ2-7	TGTGCCAGCAGTTATAGACAGGGGATTTCCTACGAGCAGTACTTC	CASSYRQGISYEQYF
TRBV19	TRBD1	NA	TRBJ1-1	TGTGCCAGTAGCGAACAGGGGGCCAACACTGAAGCTTTCTTT	CASSEQGANTEAFF
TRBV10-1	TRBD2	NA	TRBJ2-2	TGCGCCAGCAGGCCGTCCACTAGCGGGGGGGACACCGGGGAGCTGTTTTTT	CASRPSTSGGDTGELFF
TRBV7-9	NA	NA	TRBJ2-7	TGTTCCAGCAGCTTAGTCTCGTCCGGGTACGAGCAGTACTTC	CSSSLVSSGYEQYF
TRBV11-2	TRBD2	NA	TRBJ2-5	TGTGCCAGCAGCCAGGCGGGGGTAGAGACCCAGTACTTC	CASSQAGVETQYF
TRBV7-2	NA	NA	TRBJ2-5	TGTGCCAGCATGAGGATCCAAGAGACCCAGTACTTC	CASMRIQETQYF
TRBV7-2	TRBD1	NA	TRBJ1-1	TGTGCCAGCAGCTCCTTGGATTATTACAGGGGGAACACTGAAGCTTTCTTT	CASSSLDYYRGNTEAFF
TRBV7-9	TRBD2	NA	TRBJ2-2	TGTGCCAGCAGCTTAGGTCAAGCGCGGGAGGACACCGGGGAGCTGTTTTTT	CASSLGQAREDTGELFF
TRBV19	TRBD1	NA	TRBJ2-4	TGTGCCAGTAGCGGACAGGGAAGGGACATTCAGTACTTC	CASSGQGRDIQYF
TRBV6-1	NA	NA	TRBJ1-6	TGTGCCAGCATGGCGGGGGAATCTCCCCTCCACTTT	CASMAGESPLHF
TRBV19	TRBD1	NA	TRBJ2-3	TGTGCCACCTCCCAGACAGGGCCCACAGATACGCAGTATTTT	CATSQTGPTDTQYF
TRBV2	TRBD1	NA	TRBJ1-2	TGTGCCAGCAGTGGACGCTTTACAGGGGTTATAGGAGGCTACACCTTC	CASSGRFTGVIGGYTF
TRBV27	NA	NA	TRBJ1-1	TGTGCCAGCAGTCCCTCGACGGGTTTGAACACTGAAGCTTTCTTT	CASSPSTGLNTEAFF
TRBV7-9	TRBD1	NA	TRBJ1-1	TGTTCCAGCAGCAGAATGGTACAGGGGCCAGAGATTGAAGCTTTCTTT	CSSSRMVQGPEIEAFF
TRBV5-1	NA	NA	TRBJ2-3	TGCGCCAGCAGCTTGGATAGAGGGCCAGATACGCAGTATTTT	CASSLDRGPDTQYF
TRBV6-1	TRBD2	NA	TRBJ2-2	TGTGCCAACAGTGAACGACTAGCGGGGGCGCTAACCGACGTCGGGGAGCTGTTTTTT	CANSERLAGALTDVGELFF
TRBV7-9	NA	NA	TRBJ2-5	TGTGCCAGCAGCTCGACTCAACAAGAGACCCAGTACTTC	CASSSTQQETQYF
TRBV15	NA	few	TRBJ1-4	TGTGCCACCAGCATAAGGCGGGATGGGGGTGAAAAACTGTTTTTT	CATSIRRDGGEKLFF
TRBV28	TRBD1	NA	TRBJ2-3	TGTGCCAATCCGGACAGGTTTAGCACAGATACGCAGTATTTT	CANPDRFSTDTQYF
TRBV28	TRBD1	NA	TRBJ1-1	TGTGCCAGCAGTTTAAACAGGGGGTGGACTGAAGCTTTCTTT	CASSLNRGWTEAFF
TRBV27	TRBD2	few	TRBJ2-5	TGTGCCAGTAGCGGGGGGGCGGGGACCCAGTACTTC	CASSGGAGTQYF
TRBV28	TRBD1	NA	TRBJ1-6	TGTGCCAGCAGCCTGAGGACAGGGGACAATTCACCCCTCCACTTT	CASSLRTGDNSPLHF
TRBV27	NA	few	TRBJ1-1	TGTGCCAGCAGTTTTTCAGTGAACACTGAAGCTTTCTTT	CASSFSVNTEAFF
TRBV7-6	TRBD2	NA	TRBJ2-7	TGTGCCAGCCCCATAGACAACAGGGTACGCAGCGGGAGATCGTACGAGCAGTACTTC	CASPIDNRVRSGRSYEQYF
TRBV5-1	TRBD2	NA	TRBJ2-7	TGCGCCAGCAGCACCTCAGCGGGAGGGCCCTACGAGCAGTACTTC	CASSTSAGGPYEQYF
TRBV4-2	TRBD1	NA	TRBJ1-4	TGTGCCAGCAGCCAAGGAAATTCCGGGACAGGAGCAACTAATGAAAAACTGTTTTTT	CASSQGNSGTGATNEKLFF
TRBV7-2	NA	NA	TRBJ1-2	TGTGCCAGCAGCTTCCAGGGAATCGGTGGCTACACCTTC	CASSFQGIGGYTF
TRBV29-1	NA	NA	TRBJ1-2	TGCAGCGTCGAACAGGGTTCGGGCTACACCTTC	CSVEQGSGYTF
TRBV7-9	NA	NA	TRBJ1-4	TGTGCCAGCAGCAAGACCCAGGGTACGAATGAAAAACTGTTTTTT	CASSKTQGTNEKLFF
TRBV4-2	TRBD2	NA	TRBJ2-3	TGTGCCAGCAGCCAAGAAAGAGCGGGGGGTCCCATTGATACGCAGTATTTT	CASSQERAGGPIDTQYF
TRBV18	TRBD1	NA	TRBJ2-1	TGTGCCAGCTCGCCGGGACAGACCTACAATGAGCAGTTCTTC	CASSPGQTYNEQFF
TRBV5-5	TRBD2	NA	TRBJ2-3	TGTGCCAGCAGCCCAGGACTAGCGGGAGGGGCTAGCACAGATACGCAGTATTTT	CASSPGLAGGASTDTQYF
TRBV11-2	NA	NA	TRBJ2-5	TGTGCCAGCAGCTTAGGAGGCGGGCGTGAAGAGACCCAGTACTTC	CASSLGGGREETQYF
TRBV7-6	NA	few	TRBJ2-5	TGTGCCAGCAGCCCATCCTGGACAGACCAAGAGACCCAGTACTTC	CASSPSWTDQETQYF
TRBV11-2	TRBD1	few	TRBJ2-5	TGTGCCAGCAGCCCGGACAGGGGAATATGGGAGACCCAGTACTTC	CASSPDRGIWETQYF